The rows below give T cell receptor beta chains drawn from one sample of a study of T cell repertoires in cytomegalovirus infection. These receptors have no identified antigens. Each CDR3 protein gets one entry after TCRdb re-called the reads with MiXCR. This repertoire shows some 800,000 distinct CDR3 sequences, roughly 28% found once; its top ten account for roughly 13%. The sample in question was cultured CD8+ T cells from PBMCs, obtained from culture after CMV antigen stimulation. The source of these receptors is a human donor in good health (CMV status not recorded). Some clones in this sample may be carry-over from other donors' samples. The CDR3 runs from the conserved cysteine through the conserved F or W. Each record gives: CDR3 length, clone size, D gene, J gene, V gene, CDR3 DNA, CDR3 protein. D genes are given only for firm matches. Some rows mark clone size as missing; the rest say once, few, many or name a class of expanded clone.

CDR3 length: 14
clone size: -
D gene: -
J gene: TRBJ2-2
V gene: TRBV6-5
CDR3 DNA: TGTGCCAGCAGTTACTCGAACCCCTCCGGGGAGCTGTTTTTT
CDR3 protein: CASSYSNPSGELFF

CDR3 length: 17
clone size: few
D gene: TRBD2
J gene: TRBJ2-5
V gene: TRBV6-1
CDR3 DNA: TGTGCCAGCAGCCTGACTAGCGGGGGGCCGTACCAAGAGACCCAGTACTTC
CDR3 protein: CASSLTSGGPYQETQYF

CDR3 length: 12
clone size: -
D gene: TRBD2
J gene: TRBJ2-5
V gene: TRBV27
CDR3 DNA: TGTGCCAGCATGGGACTAGGTGAGACCCAGTACTTC
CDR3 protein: CASMGLGETQYF

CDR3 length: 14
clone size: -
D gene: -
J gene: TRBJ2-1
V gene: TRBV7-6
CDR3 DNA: TGTGCTAGCAGCTTATTGGGGAACTACAATGAGCAGTTCTTC
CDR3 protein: CASSLLGNYNEQFF

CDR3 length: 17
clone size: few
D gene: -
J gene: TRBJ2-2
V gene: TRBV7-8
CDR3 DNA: TGTGCCAGCAGCTTAGCGGGGATCCTTCGTGACACCGGGGAGCTGTTTTTT
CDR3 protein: CASSLAGILRDTGELFF

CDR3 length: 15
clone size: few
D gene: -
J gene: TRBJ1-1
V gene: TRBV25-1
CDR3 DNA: TGTGCCAGCAGTGAATGGAGCGGCATGAACACTGAAGCTTTCTTT
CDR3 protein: CASSEWSGMNTEAFF

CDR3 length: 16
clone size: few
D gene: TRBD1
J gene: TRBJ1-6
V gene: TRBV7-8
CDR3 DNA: TGTGCCAGCAGCTTTAGGACAGGGAAGGTTGATTCACCCCTCCACTTT
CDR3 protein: CASSFRTGKVDSPLHF

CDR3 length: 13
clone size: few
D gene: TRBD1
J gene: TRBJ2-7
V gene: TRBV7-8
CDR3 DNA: TGTGCCAGCAGCCGAGGGACAGGTGATGTGCAGTACTTC
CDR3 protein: CASSRGTGDVQYF

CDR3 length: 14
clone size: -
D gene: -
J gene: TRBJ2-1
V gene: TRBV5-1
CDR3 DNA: TGCGCCAGCAGCTTAAGGGGTTACTACAATGAGCAGTTCTTC
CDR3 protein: CASSLRGYYNEQFF

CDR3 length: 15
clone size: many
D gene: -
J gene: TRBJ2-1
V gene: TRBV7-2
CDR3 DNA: TGTGCCAGCAGCCGCGGGGCAGGGAGGAACAATGAGCAGTTCTTC
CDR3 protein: CASSRGAGRNNEQFF

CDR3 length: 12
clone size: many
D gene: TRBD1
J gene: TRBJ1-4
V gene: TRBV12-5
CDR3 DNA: TGTGCTAGTGGTCAGGGGGATGAAAAACTGTTTTTT
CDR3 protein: CASGQGDEKLFF

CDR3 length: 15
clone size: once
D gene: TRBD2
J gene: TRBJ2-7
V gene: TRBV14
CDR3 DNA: TGTGCCAGCAGCCTAGTGGCGGGGGGGCGAAGGGAGCAGTACTTC
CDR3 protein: CASSLVAGGRREQYF

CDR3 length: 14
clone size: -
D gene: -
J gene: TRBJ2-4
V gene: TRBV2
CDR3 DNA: TGTGCCATAAAAAGGGTGGGAGCCAAAAACATTCAGTACTTC
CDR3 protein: CAIKRVGAKNIQYF

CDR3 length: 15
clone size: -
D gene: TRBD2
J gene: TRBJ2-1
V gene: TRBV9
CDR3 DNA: TGTGCCAGCAGCGGTTCTAGCGGGGGGAGGGGGGAGCAGTTCTTC
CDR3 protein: CASSGSSGGRGEQFF

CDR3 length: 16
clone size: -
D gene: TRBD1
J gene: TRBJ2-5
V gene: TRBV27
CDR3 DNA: TGTGCCAGCAGTACCCTAAGGGACAGGGGGCCTGAGACCCAGTACTTC
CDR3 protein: CASSTLRDRGPETQYF

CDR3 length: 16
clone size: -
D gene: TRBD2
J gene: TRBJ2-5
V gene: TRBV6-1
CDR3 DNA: TGTGCCAGCAGCTCAACTAGCGGGGGGACTAAAGAGACCCAGTACTTC
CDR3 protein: CASSSTSGGTKETQYF

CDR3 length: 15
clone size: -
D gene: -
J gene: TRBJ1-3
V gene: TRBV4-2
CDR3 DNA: TGTGCCAGCAGCCAAGCAATGGGAGCTGGAAACACCATATATTTT
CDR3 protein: CASSQAMGAGNTIYF

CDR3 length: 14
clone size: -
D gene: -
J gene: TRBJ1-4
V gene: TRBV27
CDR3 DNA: TGTGCCAGCAAGCCTGGGAGGCCGCATGAAAAACTGTTTTTT
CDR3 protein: CASKPGRPHEKLFF

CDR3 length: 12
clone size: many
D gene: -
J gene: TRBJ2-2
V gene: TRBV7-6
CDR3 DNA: TGTGCCAGCAGCCCCCCGGCCGGGGAGCTGTTTTTT
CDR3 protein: CASSPPAGELFF

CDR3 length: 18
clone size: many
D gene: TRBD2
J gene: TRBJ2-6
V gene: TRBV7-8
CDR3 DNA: TGTGCCAGCAGCTGGCGACTAGCGGGGGGGCCTGGGGCCAACGTCCTGACTTTC
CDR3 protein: CASSWRLAGGPGANVLTF

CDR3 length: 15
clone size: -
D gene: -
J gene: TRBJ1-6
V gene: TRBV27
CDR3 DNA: TGTGCCAGTTCCCGGAGAGACTCCTATAATTCACCCCTCCACTTT
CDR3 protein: CASSRRDSYNSPLHF

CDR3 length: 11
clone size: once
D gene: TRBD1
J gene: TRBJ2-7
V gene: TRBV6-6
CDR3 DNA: TGTGCCACACAGACAGGGTACGAGCAGTACTTC
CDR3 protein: CATQTGYEQYF

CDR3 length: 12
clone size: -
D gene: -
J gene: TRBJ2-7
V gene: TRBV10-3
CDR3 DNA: TGTGCCATCAGGGTCGACCCCTCAGAGCAGTACTTC
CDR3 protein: CAIRVDPSEQYF

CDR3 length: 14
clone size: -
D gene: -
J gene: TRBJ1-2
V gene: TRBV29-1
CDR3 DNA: TGCAGCGTTGAGAGGGGCCCCCCTTTATATGGCTACACCTTC
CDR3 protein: CSVERGPPLYGYTF

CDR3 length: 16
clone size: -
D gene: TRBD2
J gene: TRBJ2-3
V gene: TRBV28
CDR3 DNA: TGTGCCAGCATCCTCGGGGGGGCCCGGATCACAGATACGCAGTATTTT
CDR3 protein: CASILGGARITDTQYF

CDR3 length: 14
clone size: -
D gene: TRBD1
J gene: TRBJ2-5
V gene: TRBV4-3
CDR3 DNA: TGCGCCAGCAGCCAAGATACAGGGGGAGAGACCCAGTACTTC
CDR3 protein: CASSQDTGGETQYF

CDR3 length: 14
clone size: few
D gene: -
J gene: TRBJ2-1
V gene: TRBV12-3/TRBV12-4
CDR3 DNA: TGTGCCAGCAGTGGGGGGGAAGGGGGCCATGAGCAGTTCTTC
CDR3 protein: CASSGGEGGHEQFF